The 17 T cell receptor beta chains given below trace back to one sample, sequenced in a study of blood T cells in healthy people across ages. Next came a second PCR, run for roughly 6 to 11 cycles, which used a sample-barcoded 5' primer along with a J-beta primer mix. TCRdb processed the 5' RACE reads anew with MiXCR; each CDR3 protein has one entry. The sample contains about 800,000 distinct CDR3 sequences, just under 25% of which appear only once. The same sample was also used in a study of T cells of mothers and their children.

Sequencing used blood. These receptors originate from a boy under 18 in good health.

This clonotype was detected a few times. The V call is TRBV21-1, the J call TRBJ2-5; the D segment call TRBD1 is taken from the table without a DNA check. The last part of the DNA fits TRBJ2-1 better; the J call may be wrong. TRBV21-1 is an annotated pseudogene. CDR3 length: 14 amino acids. The CDR3 reads CASSKVRGVGEQFF. As DNA, the CDR3 is TGTGCCAGCAGCAAAGTTCGGGGCGTCGGGGAGCAGTTCTTC.

The rearrangement joins TRBV7-9 to TRBJ2-3; TRBD2 matches at 9 bases. The junction had 2 bases not matched to a gene; V was cut back by 5 bases and J by 2 bases. This CDR3 comprises 14 residues. The germline CDR1 and CDR2 sequences are SEHNR and FQNEAQ (reference sequence). The CDR3 protein is CASSGLAITDTQYF. CDR3 in DNA: TGTGCCAGCAGCGGACTAGCGATCACAGATACGCAGTATTTT.

This clonotype was seen more than once but under ten times. The chain couples TRBV12-3 or TRBV12-4 to TRBJ2-5; the match to TRBD1 covers 8 bases. The DNA end lines up better with TRBJ2-7; the J call may be wrong. This CDR3 contains 13 residues. Here the CDR3 reads CASRDRAIHEQYF. CDR3 in DNA: TGTGCCAGCAGGGACAGGGCCATTCACGAGCAGTACTTC.

CDR3 in DNA: TGTGCCAGCAGCGTATCGGGCTCCAGTCCCACAGATACGCAGTATTTT. Amino acids: CASSVSGSSPTDTQYF. The chain combines TRBV9 with TRBJ2-3; D unresolved. In germline, CDR1 is SGDLS, CDR2 YYNGEE. The V and J ends lost 1 base and 2 bases respectively, with 14 bases between them. The CDR3 is 16 residues long.

Here the CDR3 reads CASREGDSVFGSHEQYF. DNA for the CDR3: TGTGCCAGCAGGGAGGGGGATAGTGTTTTTGGGTCCCACGAGCAGTACTTC. The J gene is TRBJ2-7, the V gene TRBV6-1; D is tentatively TRBD1 or TRBD2 (6 bases each). Germline CDR1 reads MNHNS; CDR2 reads SASEGT. The CDR3 is made up of 17 amino acids. Trimming removed 6 bases at V and 5 bases at J, with 26 bases between.

This clonotype was found a few times. This rearrangement joins TRBV6-1 to TRBJ2-1; 13 positions agree with TRBD2. After removal of 5 bases from V and 5 bases from J, the junction contained 3 bases not matched to a gene. The CDR3 loop spans 15 amino acids. Germline CDR1 reads MNHNS; CDR2 reads SASEGT. CDR3 sequence: CASSQLAGGDNEQFF. The CDR3, as DNA: TGTGCCAGCAGTCAACTAGCGGGAGGGGACAATGAGCAGTTCTTC.

The V gene is TRBV28, the J gene TRBJ2-5; 12 positions match TRBD1. With 6 bases clipped from V and 5 bases from J, the junction kept 7 bases outside the gene matches. Germline assignment: CDR1 MDHEN and CDR2 SYDVKM. The CDR3 loop spans 15 amino acids. The CDR3, as DNA: TGTGCCAGCAGGCGAGGGACAGGGGGCAAGGAGACCCAGTACTTC. Translation gives CASRRGTGGKETQYF. The full variable domain, completed using reference TRBV28 and TRBJ2-5, is DVKVTQSSRYLVKRTGEKVFLECVQDMDHENMFWYRQDPGLGLRLIYFSYDVKMKEKGDIPEGYSVSREKKERFSLILESASTNQTSMYLCASRRGTGGKETQYFGPGTRLLVL.

This clonotype was counted only a few times. CDR3 sequence: CASSYWGEGEQYF. In DNA, the CDR3 is TGTGCCAGCAGTTACTGGGGAGAGGGCGAGCAGTACTTC. The chain combines TRBV6-5 with TRBJ2-7; a weak D match, TRBD2 (5 bases). V was shortened by 1 base and J by 6 bases, with 10 bases between the two germline ends. The germline gives CDR1 MNHEY, CDR2 SVGAGI. The CDR3 consists of 13 residues.

The table lists this clonotype with many counts. The chain's CDR3 is CASSLQGANTGELFF. The CDR3 nucleotides are TGTGCCAGCAGCTTGCAGGGGGCAAACACCGGGGAGCTGTTTTTT. This chain joins TRBV11-2 and TRBJ2-2; 8 positions match TRBD1. V lost 3 bases to trimming and J lost 2 bases; unmatched junction nucleotides: 2. CDR1 SGHAT and CDR2 FQNNGV come from the germline V gene. CDR3 length equals 15 residues.

This clonotype appeared once. This chain uses TRBV6-6 with TRBJ1-1; D ambiguous. V lost 2 bases and J 1 base, leaving 8 bases between the germline ends. Germline CDR1 reads MNHNY; CDR2 reads SVGAGI (reference sequence). This CDR3 is 14 amino acids long. The CDR3 nucleotides are TGTGCCAGCAGTTACGGACCCCAGAACACTGAAGCTTTCTTT. Translating gives CASSYGPQNTEAFF.

The chain employs TRBV7-6 and TRBJ2-3, with 10 bases aligning to TRBD2. Germline V gene data show CDR1 as SGHVS and CDR2 as FNYEAQ. V lost 6 bases to trimming and J lost 4 bases; unmatched junction nucleotides: 10. The length of the CDR3 is 16 residues. DNA of the CDR3: TGTGCCAGCAGTCGATCTAGCGGGAGCGGCTCAGATACGCAGTATTTT. It yields the protein CASSRSSGSGSDTQYF.

The J gene is TRBJ2-1, the V gene TRBV10-3; 9 bases map to TRBD2. This CDR3 is 16 amino acids long. With V trimmed by 0 bases and J by 2 bases, 2 bases remained unmatched. CDR1 and CDR2 from the germline V gene are ENHRY and SYGVKD. Written as DNA, the CDR3 is TGTGCCATCAGTGAGTCGGCGGGGGGGACCTACAATGAGCAGTTCTTC. Translating it yields CAISESAGGTYNEQFF.

The chain links TRBV7-2 to TRBJ2-5, with 8 bases aligning to TRBD2. V was clipped by 4 bases and J by 3 bases; unmatched bases: 10. The V gene's germline CDR1 is SGHTA and CDR2 FQGNSA. This CDR3 spans 16 amino acids. CDR3 protein: CASSSHVLAEEETQYF. The CDR3 nucleotides read TGTGCCAGCAGCTCGCATGTACTAGCGGAGGAAGAGACCCAGTACTTC.

In its sample, this clonotype was seen a few times. The rearrangement links TRBV7-3 to TRBJ2-3; D gene uncertain. The V gene's germline CDR1 is SGHTA and CDR2 FQGTGA. V lost 2 bases, J lost 0 bases, and 9 bases lay in between. The CDR3 totals 15 residues. The CDR3 region is CASSLVGASTDTQYF. The CDR3 DNA follows: TGTGCCAGCAGCTTAGTAGGCGCTAGCACAGATACGCAGTATTTT.

This clonotype showed up just a few times. The chain carries TRBV5-6 and TRBJ1-4; no definite D call. Germline values: CDR1 SGHDT, CDR2 YYEEEE. The CDR3 has 12 residues. Trimming left V 4 bases short and J 8 bases short, with 9 bases between. The CDR3 region is CASSQSTEKLFF. Here the CDR3 DNA reads TGTGCCAGCAGCCAATCGACAGAAAAACTGTTTTTT. The full variable domain, its missing parts supplied by reference TRBV5-6 and TRBJ1-4, is DAGVTQSPTHLIKTRGQQVTLRCSPKSGHDTVSWYQQALGQGPQFIFQYYEEEERQRGNFPDRFSGHQFPNYSSELNVNALLLGDSALYLCASSQSTEKLFFGSGTQLSVL.

The chain links TRBV2 to TRBJ2-7, with 7 bases that match TRBD2. This CDR3 spans 14 amino acids. With V trimmed by 4 bases and J by 0 bases, 3 bases remained unmatched. CDR1 is SNHLY and CDR2 is FYNNEI in the germline V gene. The CDR3 loop is CASSGEGSSYEQYF. For the CDR3, the DNA is TGTGCCAGCAGTGGGGAGGGTAGCTCCTACGAGCAGTACTTC.

The table lists this clonotype with a few counts. The chain couples TRBV5-1 to TRBJ2-7; 8 nucleotides agree with TRBD2. The CDR3 runs to 15 residues. The germline CDR1 and CDR2 sequences are SGHRS and YFSETQ. Germline trimming cut 3 bases from V and 3 bases from J; bases unmatched to any gene: 8. The CDR3 DNA follows: TGCGCCAGCAGCTCCGGGGGGGGGCGCGACTACGAGCAGTACTTC. Translating gives CASSSGGGRDYEQYF. The variable domain in full, with the rest retrieved from reference TRBV5-1 and TRBJ2-7, is KAGVTQTPRYLIKTRGQQVTLSCSPISGHRSVSWYQQTPGQGLQFLFEYFSETQRNKGNFPGRFSGRQFSNSRSEMNVSTLELGDSALYLCASSSGGGRDYEQYFGPGTRLTVT.